This is a list of T cell receptor beta chains from one sample in a study of cytomegalovirus exposure and HLA in healthy donors. TCRdb's copy holds only in-frame clones and misses some; the assay was immunoSEQ multiplex PCR. The sample lists around 130,000 clones; approximately 85% were seen once. The sequenced sample consisted of PBMCs. These receptors all come from a young woman in good health and CMV-seropositive. Each CDR3 is given with its conserved first and last residue. Each record gives: clone size, J gene, V gene, D gene, CDR3 protein, CDR3 DNA. A D gene is named only where the DNA matches it firmly. Not all rows give a size; the values are once, few, many and, for expanded clones, a class.

few TRBJ2-7 TRBV7-3 - CASSTNPGYEQYF TGTGCCAGCAGCACCAACCCAGGGTACGAGCAGTACTTC
- TRBJ2-5 TRBV6-1 TRBD2 CASSVAGGQETQYF TGTGCCAGCAGCGTAGCGGGGGGGCAAGAGACCCAGTACTTC
- TRBJ1-2 TRBV27 - CASSLRPGHMNYGYTF TGTGCCAGCAGCCTCCGACCTGGACATATGAACTATGGCTACACCTTC
- TRBJ2-7 TRBV5-4 TRBD2 CASSPDSSGRTYEQYF TGTGCCAGCAGCCCCGACTCTAGCGGGAGGACCTACGAGCAGTACTTC
- TRBJ2-1 TRBV27 - CASSFGVLNEQFF TGTGCCAGCTCCTTCGGAGTCCTCAATGAGCAGTTCTTC
- TRBJ2-1 TRBV27 - CASSLLTAYNEQFF TGTGCCAGCAGTTTGCTGACAGCTTACAATGAGCAGTTCTTC
few TRBJ2-3 TRBV30 - CAWSVSSISTDTQYF TGTGCCTGGAGTGTAAGTTCTATCAGCACAGATACGCAGTATTTT
- TRBJ1-1 TRBV6-1 - CASRKGSEAFF TGTGCCAGCAGGAAGGGGTCTGAAGCTTTCTTT
- TRBJ1-1 TRBV2 - CASSPPGEAFF TGTGCCAGCAGTCCTCCGGGGGAAGCTTTCTTT
once TRBJ1-6 TRBV5-4 TRBD1 CASSRQGALNSPLHF TGTGCCAGCAGCCGACAGGGGGCTTTGAATTCACCCCTCCACTTT
- TRBJ2-3 TRBV12-5 - CASGLGQVGDTQYF TGTGCTAGTGGTTTGGGACAGGTGGGGGATACGCAGTATTTT
- TRBJ1-1 TRBV2 - CASSMDSSYTEAFF TGTGCCAGCAGTATGGACAGTTCCTACACTGAAGCTTTCTTT
- TRBJ2-7 TRBV5-6 - CASSSDSTNTYEQYF TGTGCCAGCAGTTCCGACAGCACAAATACCTACGAGCAGTACTTC
- TRBJ1-1 TRBV19 TRBD1 CASSSRQGADEAFF TGTGCCAGTAGTAGCAGACAGGGGGCGGATGAAGCTTTCTTT
- TRBJ1-2 TRBV6-1 TRBD1 CASIRQGGGYTF TGTGCCAGCATTCGACAGGGAGGCGGCTACACCTTC
- TRBJ2-3 TRBV28 - CASSPGQITDTQYF TGTGCCAGCAGCCCCGGACAGATCACAGATACGCAGTATTTT
few TRBJ2-7 TRBV7-2 - CASSPSSYEQYF TGTGCCAGCAGTCCCTCTAGTTACGAGCAGTACTTC
- TRBJ1-1 TRBV29-1 - CSVGGGWTEAFF TGCAGCGTCGGGGGGGGGTGGACTGAAGCTTTCTTT
- TRBJ1-4 TRBV7-9 TRBD1 CASSPRTGEGEKLFF TGTGCCAGCAGCCCGAGGACAGGGGAGGGGGAAAAACTGTTTTTT
- TRBJ1-1 TRBV7-9 - CSSSSHPDTEAFF TGTTCCAGCAGCTCCCATCCGGACACTGAAGCTTTCTTT
- TRBJ2-7 TRBV2 TRBD2 CASRLAGEAEQYF TGTGCCAGCCGACTAGCGGGAGAGGCCGAGCAGTACTTC
- TRBJ2-7 TRBV5-1 - CASSLDGSYEQYF TGCGCCAGCAGCTTGGACGGGTCCTACGAGCAGTACTTC
once TRBJ1-2 TRBV27 TRBD1 CASSSPHHSGQGTYGYTF TGTGCCAGCAGTTCCCCCCACCACTCGGGACAGGGCACCTATGGCTACACCTTC
- TRBJ1-2 TRBV7-6 - CASSRPSRGYTF TGTGCCAGCAGCCGACCTAGTAGGGGCTACACCTTC
- TRBJ1-3 TRBV6-5 - CASSNQGSGNTIYF TGTGCCAGCAGTAATCAGGGGAGCGGAAACACCATATATTTT
- TRBJ1-1 TRBV7-3 - CASSFEPYTEAFF TGTGCCAGCAGCTTTGAGCCCTACACTGAAGCTTTCTTT
once TRBJ2-2 TRBV29-1 - CSVGQTNTGELFF TGCAGCGTTGGGCAGACTAACACCGGGGAGCTGTTTTTT
- TRBJ2-5 TRBV4-2 TRBD1 CASSQVGDRQETQYF TGTGCCAGCAGCCAAGTGGGGGACAGGCAAGAGACCCAGTACTTC
- TRBJ1-1 TRBV18 - CASSPQGPQTNTEAFF TGTGCCAGCTCACCTCAGGGCCCTCAAACGAACACTGAAGCTTTCTTT
- TRBJ1-4 TRBV19 - CASSRTATNEKLFF TGTGCCAGTTCCAGGACAGCAACTAATGAAAAACTGTTTTTT
- TRBJ2-7 TRBV5-1 - CASSLKGQLSYEQYF TGCGCCAGCAGCTTAAAGGGGCAGCTCTCCTACGAGCAGTACTTC
- TRBJ1-1 TRBV20-1 - CSAPLNTEAFF TGCAGTGCCCCGTTGAACACTGAAGCTTTCTTT
few TRBJ2-7 TRBV6-1 - CASSDGQQTSYEQYF TGTGCCAGCAGTGACGGACAGCAGACTTCCTACGAGCAGTACTTC
few TRBJ2-7 TRBV5-4 - CASSLDEAEQYF TGTGCCAGCAGCTTGGATGAGGCCGAGCAGTACTTC
- TRBJ1-1 TRBV12-5 - CASGLFPSRGTEAFF TGTGCTAGTGGTTTGTTCCCATCCCGGGGCACTGAAGCTTTCTTT
- TRBJ1-1 TRBV5-4 TRBD1 CASSKQGLTEAFF TGTGCCAGCAGCAAACAGGGGCTCACTGAAGCTTTCTTT
- TRBJ1-2 TRBV11-2 TRBD1 CASRPPGQLNYGYTF TGTGCCAGCAGACCCCCGGGACAGCTAAACTATGGCTACACCTTC
- TRBJ1-6 TRBV30 - CAWGAEYNSPLHF TGTGCCTGGGGGGCGGAATATAATTCACCCCTCCACTTT
few TRBJ1-1 TRBV27 - CASSLTGLNTEAFF TGTGCCAGCAGTTTAACGGGATTGAACACTGAAGCTTTCTTT
- TRBJ2-1 TRBV7-3 TRBD1 CASSSGGEQFF TGTGCCAGCAGCTCAGGGGGCGAGCAGTTCTTC
- TRBJ2-7 TRBV5-1 - CASSLSGYGSYEQYF TGCGCCAGCAGCTTGAGTGGTTACGGCTCCTACGAGCAGTACTTC
- TRBJ2-1 TRBV10-1 TRBD2 CASSESIARRSGRSSYNEQFF TGCGCCAGCAGTGAGTCGATTGCCAGGAGAAGCGGGAGAAGTTCCTACAATGAGCAGTTCTTC
- TRBJ1-6 TRBV19 TRBD1 CASSTGTAAGSPLHF TGTGCCAGTAGTACCGGGACAGCGGCAGGGTCACCCCTCCACTTT
few TRBJ1-1 TRBV5-1 - CASRTTQANTEAFF TGCGCCAGCAGAACAACACAGGCGAACACTGAAGCTTTCTTT
- TRBJ1-5 TRBV6-6 - CASRAPDTVSGPQHF TGTGCCAGCAGAGCTCCGGACACGGTGTCGGGCCCCCAGCATTTT